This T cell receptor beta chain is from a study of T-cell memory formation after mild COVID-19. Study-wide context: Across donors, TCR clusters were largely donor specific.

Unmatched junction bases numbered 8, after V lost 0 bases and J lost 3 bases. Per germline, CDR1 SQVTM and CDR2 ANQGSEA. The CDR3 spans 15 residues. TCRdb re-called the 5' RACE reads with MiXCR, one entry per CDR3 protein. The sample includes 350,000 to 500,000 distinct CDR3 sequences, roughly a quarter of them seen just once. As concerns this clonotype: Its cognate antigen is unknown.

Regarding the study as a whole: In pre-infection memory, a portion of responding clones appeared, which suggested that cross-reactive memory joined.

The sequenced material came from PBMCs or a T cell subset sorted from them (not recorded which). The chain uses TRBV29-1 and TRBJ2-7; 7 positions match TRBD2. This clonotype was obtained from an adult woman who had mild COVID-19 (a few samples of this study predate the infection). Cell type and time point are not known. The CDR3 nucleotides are TGCAGCGTTGAAGATCGGTCTAGCGGATTCTACGAGCAGTACTTC. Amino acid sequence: CSVEDRSSGFYEQYF.